These 11 T cell receptor beta chains came from one sample sequenced in a study of cytomegalovirus exposure and HLA in healthy donors. Method: immunoSEQ multiplex PCR; TCRdb's copy keeps in-frame clones and lacks some. The table lists about 160,000 clones, less than 90% of them singletons. Sequenced input: PBMCs. Every receptor here comes from a woman in her 30s in good health and CMV-seronegative.

This chain uses TRBV7-8 with TRBJ2-6, with TRBD2 matching over 12 bases. The CDR3 covers 18 residues. In germline, CDR1 is SGHVS, CDR2 FQNEAQ. J lost 3 bases, V lost 5 bases, and 8 bases had no gene match. This CDR3 reads CASSQRLAGEVGANVLTF. In DNA, the CDR3 is TGTGCCAGCAGCCAACGACTAGCGGGAGAGGTTGGGGCCAACGTCCTGACTTTC. The complete variable domain, with remaining parts taken from reference TRBV7-8 and TRBJ2-6, reads GAGVSQSPRYKVAKRGQDVALRCDPISGHVSLFWYQQALGQGPEFLTYFQNEAQLDKSGLPSDRFFAERPEGSVSTLKIQRTQQEDSAVYLCASSQRLAGEVGANVLTFGAGSRLTVL.

This clone was detected a few times. The chain links TRBV14 to TRBJ1-6; possible D gene TRBD1, 5 bases. CDR1 is SGHDN, CDR2 FVKESK, per germline. V was trimmed by 5 bases and J by 14 bases, leaving 22 bases between them. The CDR3 spans 15 residues. CDR3 sequence: CASSGDGGWDSTLHF. For the CDR3, the DNA is TGTGCCAGCAGCGGGGACGGAGGGTGGGATTCGACCCTCCACTTT.

CDR3 protein: CASSLTGFEQFF. The CDR3 DNA is TGCGCCAGCAGCTTAACAGGGTTTGAGCAGTTCTTC. J is TRBJ2-1 and V is TRBV5-1; D perhaps matches TRBD1 (6 bases). The germline CDR1 and CDR2 sequences are SGHRS and YFSETQ. The CDR3 has 12 residues. V was cut by 2 bases and J by 9 bases, with 9 bases left in between. Variable domain in full (rest from reference TRBV5-1 and TRBJ2-1): KAGVTQTPRYLIKTRGQQVTLSCSPISGHRSVSWYQQTPGQGLQFLFEYFSETQRNKGNFPGRFSGRQFSNSRSEMNVSTLELGDSALYLCASSLTGFEQFFGPGTRLTVL.

The chain is built from TRBV6-5 and TRBJ1-1, with TRBD1 matching over 9 bases. The CDR3 length is 13 residues. Germline V CDR1 and CDR2: MNHEY, SVGAGI. Trimming removed 5 bases from V and 5 bases from J; junction bases left unmatched: 3. CDR3 bases: TGTGCCAGCAGTAGGACAGGGGTGACTGAAGCTTTCTTT. The encoded protein is CASSRTGVTEAFF.

The chain couples TRBV9 to TRBJ2-7, with D perhaps matching TRBD1 (5 bases). The CDR3 is made up of 13 amino acids. Germline V CDR1 and CDR2: SGDLS, YYNGEE. With 0 bases removed from V and 6 bases from J, the gap between germline ends came to 10 bases. The CDR3 reads CASSVGAGPEQYF. CDR3 nucleotide sequence: TGTGCCAGCAGCGTAGGGGCAGGGCCCGAGCAGTACTTC.

The chain joins TRBV30 to TRBJ1-4, with D tentatively TRBD1 (5 bases). V lost 2 bases to trimming and J lost 0 bases, with 10 bases between them. Looked up from germline, CDR1 is GTSNPN and CDR2 is SVGIG (reference sequence). CDR3 length: 15 residues. The CDR3 DNA follows: TGTGCCTGGAGTTGGGGGAAATCAACTAATGAAAAACTGTTTTTT. This sequence encodes CAWSWGKSTNEKLFF.

DNA of the CDR3: TGCGCCAGCAGCCACAGGACAGGGGATGGCTACACCTTC. It specifies CASSHRTGDGYTF. This chain connects TRBV4-3 to TRBJ1-2; the match to TRBD1 covers 9 bases. Germline V lookup: CDR1 LGHNA, CDR2 YSLEER. This CDR3 spans 13 amino acids. Germline trimming cut 3 bases from V and 6 bases from J; bases unmatched to any gene: 2.

This clone was detected only once. In DNA form, the CDR3 reads TGTGCCAGCAGCCCGGACTTTGGGGCTGTGCAGTACTTC. It yields the protein CASSPDFGAVQYF. This sequence joins TRBV7-2 and TRBJ2-7; D might be TRBD1 or TRBD2, each matching 5 bases. The ends were cut back, 5 bases at V and 9 bases at J, with 17 bases in the middle. From germline, CDR1 is SGHTA and CDR2 FQGNSA. CDR3 size: 13 residues.

The chain recombines TRBV11-2 with TRBJ2-1; the D gene could be TRBD1 or TRBD2 (5 bases each). This CDR3 has 17 residues. The V gene lost 5 bases and the J gene lost 6 bases, with 23 bases spanning the gap. Germline V gene data show CDR1 as SGHAT and CDR2 as FQNNGV. CDR3 residues: CASSTRPGPYSGNEQFF. DNA of the CDR3: TGTGCCAGCAGCACCCGCCCGGGACCGTATTCCGGCAATGAGCAGTTCTTC.

The chain uses TRBV6-6 and TRBJ2-7; D not certain. Germline CDR1 reads MNHNY; CDR2 reads SVGAGI (reference sequence). There are 14 residues in the CDR3. Trimming removed 3 bases at V and 2 bases at J, with 11 bases between. CDR3 protein: CASSYSRSTYEQYF. The CDR3 DNA reads as TGTGCCAGCAGTTATTCGCGGTCGACCTACGAGCAGTACTTC.

The rearrangement links TRBV2 to TRBJ2-1; TRBD1 matches 9 bases. CDR1 is SNHLY, CDR2 FYNNEI, per germline. The CDR3 spans 16 residues. J lost 0 bases, V lost 4 bases, and 4 bases had no gene match. CDR3 residues: CASSGGTGSSYNEQFF. The CDR3 nucleotides read TGTGCCAGCAGTGGGGGGACAGGGAGCTCCTACAATGAGCAGTTCTTC. Full variable domain (missing parts from reference TRBV2 and TRBJ2-1): EPEVTQTPSHQVTQMGQEVILRCVPISNHLYFYWYRQILGQKVEFLVSFYNNEISEKSEIFDDQFSVERPDGSNFTLKIRSTKLEDSAMYFCASSGGTGSSYNEQFFGPGTRLTVL.